This TCR beta chain was found in a study of early T cells in non-severe SARS-CoV-2 infection. The overall study: RNA in bulk from unsorted whole blood was sequenced, and chains were unpaired. Findings and caveats of the study: CD4 and private specificities were missed by VDJdb matching, which favored anti-spike CD8 responses.

Between the trimmed V and J ends, which lost 5 bases and 6 bases, there was a span of 17 bases. CDR1 and CDR2 (germline): SGHTA, FQGTGA. The CDR3 consists of 15 residues. Unique molecular identifiers were added to individual cDNA molecules. TCRdb processed the 5' RACE reads anew with MiXCR; each CDR3 protein has one entry. The profile shows 77,000 or so distinct CDR3 sequences, around 15% of them singletons. A few counts support this clonotype. Its target is unknown. This rearrangement joins TRBV7-3 to TRBJ2-1; D ambiguous. The TCR comes from an adult who was a healthcare worker with PCR-confirmed SARS-CoV-2 infection or an uninfected control (not recorded which). The sequencing here drew on whole blood, taken at baseline. In DNA form, the CDR3 reads TGTGCCAGCAGCCCGCAACGAGGTTACTCCAATGAGCAGTTCTTC. As protein: CASSPQRGYSNEQFF.